This TCR beta chain was sequenced in a study of cytomegalovirus exposure and HLA in healthy donors. The ends were cut back, 6 bases at V and 5 bases at J, with 13 bases in the middle. The germline V gene has CDR1 LNHDA and CDR2 SQIVND (reference sequence). The CDR3 contains 14 residues. Both 60 Vbeta primers and 13 Jbeta primers went into the PCR. The protocol was immunoSEQ multiplex PCR, while the TCRdb copy is restricted to in-frame clones and leaves out a portion. This table has 100,000 to 150,000 clones, over 60% appearing once. Whole-study results and caveats: Trimming of TCR beta V- and J-genes showed a link, identified in a later analysis, to a missense DCLRE1C variant. CMV serostatus was the only recorded immune exposure for donors. It was about 150 TCR beta chains that were listed as cytomegalovirus-associated.

As to this clone: The antigen remains unidentified.

This sequence was found in a man aged 18 to 30 in good health and CMV-seronegative. Sequenced input: PBMCs. V and J are TRBV19 and TRBJ2-2; a possible D gene is TRBD1 (6 bases). The CDR3 nucleotides are TGTGCCAGTAGCGGCAGGGGAGTGACCGGGGAGCTGTTTTTT. Translation gives CASSGRGVTGELFF.